This T cell receptor (beta chain) comes out of a study of OX40 agonist ivuxolimab in advanced cancers. Study background: The patients received ivuxolimab by intravenous route every 2 weeks at 0.01 to 10 mg/kg. Findings and caveats of the study: The study found that CD8+ T cells averaged more expanded clones than CD4+.

Germline V gene sequence: CDR1 SGHRS, CDR2 YFSETQ. This CDR3 comprises 14 residues. The ends lost 0 bases at V and 5 bases at J; junction bases unmatched: 1. Measured with immunoSEQ multiplex PCR; TCRdb has only the in-frame clones, and not every one. The table lists approximately 58,000 clones, around 85% of them singletons, with about 13% in the top ten. This clone has just one count. What it binds is unknown. In the same sample, other DNA sequences code for this CDR3. This rearrangement joins TRBV5-1 to TRBJ1-1; 10 bases align to TRBD1. The sequence was obtained from an adult with an advanced solid tumor such as melanoma, head and neck, liver or kidney cancer. The specimen comprised CD4+ or CD8+ T cells sorted from blood, sampled in a trial of the OX40 agonist ivuxolimab. The CDR3, as DNA: TGCGCCAGCAGCTTGGGACAGGGGGCGACTGAAGCTTTCTTT. Translation gives CASSLGQGATEAFF.